This T cell receptor (beta chain) was sequenced in a study of OX40 agonist ivuxolimab in advanced cancers. Overall study context: The mean age was approximately 60 years, ranging from about 20 to 90, with 82.7% of participants male.

The length of the CDR3 is 13 residues. The V end lost 8 bases, the J end lost 4 bases, and 15 bases lay between the germline ends. Germline V gene lookup returns CDR1 MNHEY and CDR2 SMNVEV (reference sequence). Assay: immunoSEQ multiplex PCR; the TCRdb copy retains only in-frame clones and omits some. Of 65,000 to 100,000 clones in the sample, around 94% were seen once. Notes on the study in general: Some nonresponders likewise displayed low normalized T-cell clonal expansion.

Worth noting for this clone: No antigen is known for it.

This receptor was taken from an adult with an advanced solid tumor such as melanoma, head and neck, liver or kidney cancer. The sequencing used CD4+ or CD8+ T cells sorted from blood, collected in a trial of the OX40 agonist ivuxolimab. The chain employs TRBV27 and TRBJ2-7, with D perhaps matching TRBD1 or TRBD2 (5 bases each). The CDR3 here is CASGPGLQYEQYF. The CDR3 nucleotides read TGTGCCAGCGGACCGGGGCTCCAATACGAGCAGTACTTC.